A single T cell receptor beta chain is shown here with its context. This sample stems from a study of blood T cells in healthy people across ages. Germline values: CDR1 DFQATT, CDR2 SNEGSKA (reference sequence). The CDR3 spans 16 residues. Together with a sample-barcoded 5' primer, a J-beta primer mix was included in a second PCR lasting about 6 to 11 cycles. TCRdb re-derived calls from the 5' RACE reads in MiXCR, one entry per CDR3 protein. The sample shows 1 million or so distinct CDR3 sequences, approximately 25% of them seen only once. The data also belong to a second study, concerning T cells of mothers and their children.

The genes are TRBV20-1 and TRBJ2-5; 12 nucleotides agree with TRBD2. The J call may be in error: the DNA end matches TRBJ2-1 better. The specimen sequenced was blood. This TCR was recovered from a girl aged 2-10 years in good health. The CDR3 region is CSADSPLTSGSNEQFF. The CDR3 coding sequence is TGCAGTGCTGACAGTCCGCTGACTAGCGGGAGCAATGAGCAGTTCTTC.